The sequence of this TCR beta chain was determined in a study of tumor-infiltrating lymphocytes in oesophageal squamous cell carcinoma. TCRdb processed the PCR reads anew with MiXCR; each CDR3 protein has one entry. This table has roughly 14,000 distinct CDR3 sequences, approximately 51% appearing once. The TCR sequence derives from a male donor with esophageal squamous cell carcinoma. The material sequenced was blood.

The CDR3 region has the DNA TGTGCCAGCAGTAGACAGGGGGCGCCGAATGAGCAGTTCTTC. This sequence encodes CASSRQGAPNEQFF. V usage is TRBV12-3 or TRBV12-4 and J usage is TRBJ2-1; TRBD1 agrees at 10 bases. The CDR3 loop spans 14 amino acids. Germline trimming cut 5 bases from V and 7 bases from J; bases unmatched to any gene: 5.